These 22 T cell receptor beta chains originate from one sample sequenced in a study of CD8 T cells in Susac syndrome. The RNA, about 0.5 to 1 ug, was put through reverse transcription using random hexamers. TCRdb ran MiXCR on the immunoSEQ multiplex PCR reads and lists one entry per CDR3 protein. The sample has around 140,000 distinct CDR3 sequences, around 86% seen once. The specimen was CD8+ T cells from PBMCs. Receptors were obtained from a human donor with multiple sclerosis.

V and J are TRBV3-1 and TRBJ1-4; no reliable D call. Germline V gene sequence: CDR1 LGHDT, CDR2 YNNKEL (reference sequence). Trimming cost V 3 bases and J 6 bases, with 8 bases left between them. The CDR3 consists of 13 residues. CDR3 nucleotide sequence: TGTGCCAGCAGCCAGGGCGGATATGAAAAACTGTTTTTT. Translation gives CASSQGGYEKLFF.

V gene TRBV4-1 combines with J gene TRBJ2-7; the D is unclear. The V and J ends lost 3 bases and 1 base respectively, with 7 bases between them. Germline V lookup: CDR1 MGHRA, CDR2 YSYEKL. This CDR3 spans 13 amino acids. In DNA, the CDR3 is TGCGCCAGCAGCCAGTACGATTCCTACGAGCAGTACGTC. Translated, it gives CASSQYDSYEQYV.

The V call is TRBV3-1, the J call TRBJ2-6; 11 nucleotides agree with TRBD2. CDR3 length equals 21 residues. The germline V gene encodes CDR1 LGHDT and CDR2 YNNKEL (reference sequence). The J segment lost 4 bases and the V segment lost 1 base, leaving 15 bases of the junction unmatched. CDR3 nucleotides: TGTGCCAGCAGCCAAGCCTGGAGTAGCGGGAGGGCCCTCACAGGGGCCAACGTCCTGACTTTC. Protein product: CASSQAWSSGRALTGANVLTF.

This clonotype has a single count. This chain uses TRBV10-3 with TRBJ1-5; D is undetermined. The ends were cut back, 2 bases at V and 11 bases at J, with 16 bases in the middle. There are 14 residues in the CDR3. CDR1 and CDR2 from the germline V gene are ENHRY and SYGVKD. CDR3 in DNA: TGTGCCATCAGTGAGACCTTCGGGTCGTGGGCCCAGCATTTT. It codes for CAISETFGSWAQHF.

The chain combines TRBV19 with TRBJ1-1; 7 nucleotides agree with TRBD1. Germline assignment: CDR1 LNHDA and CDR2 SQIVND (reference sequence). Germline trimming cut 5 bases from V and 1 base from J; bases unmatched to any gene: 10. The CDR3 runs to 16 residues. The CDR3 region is CASSPVRDSPNTEAFF. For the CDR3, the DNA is TGTGCCAGTAGTCCCGTTCGGGACAGCCCGAACACTGAAGCTTTCTTT.

The CDR3 is CASSEYFAGKETQYF. CDR3 bases: TGTGCCAGCAGTGAATATTTTGCGGGAAAAGAGACCCAGTACTTC. J is TRBJ2-5 and V is TRBV25-1; perhaps TRBD2 as D (6 bases). Germline V gene data show CDR1 as MGHDK and CDR2 as SYGVNS. CDR3 length equals 15 residues. Trimming cost V 0 bases and J 3 bases, with 11 bases left between them.

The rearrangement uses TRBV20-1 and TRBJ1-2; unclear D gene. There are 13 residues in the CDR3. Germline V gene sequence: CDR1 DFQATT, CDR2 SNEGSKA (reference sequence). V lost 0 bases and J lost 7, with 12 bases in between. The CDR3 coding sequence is TGCAGTGCTAGAGATTCAGGAGGGAGTGGCTACACCTTC. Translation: CSARDSGGSGYTF.

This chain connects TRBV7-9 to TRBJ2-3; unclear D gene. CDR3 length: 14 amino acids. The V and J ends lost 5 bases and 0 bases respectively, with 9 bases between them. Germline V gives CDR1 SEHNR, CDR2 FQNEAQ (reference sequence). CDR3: CASSHISSTDTQYF. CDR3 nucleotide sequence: TGTGCCAGCAGCCACATCAGTAGCACAGATACGCAGTATTTT.

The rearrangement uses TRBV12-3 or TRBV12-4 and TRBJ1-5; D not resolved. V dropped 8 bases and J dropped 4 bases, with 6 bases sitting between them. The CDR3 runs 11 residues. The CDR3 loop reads CASGLNQPQHF. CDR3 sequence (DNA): TGTGCCAGCGGGCTGAATCAGCCCCAGCATTTT.

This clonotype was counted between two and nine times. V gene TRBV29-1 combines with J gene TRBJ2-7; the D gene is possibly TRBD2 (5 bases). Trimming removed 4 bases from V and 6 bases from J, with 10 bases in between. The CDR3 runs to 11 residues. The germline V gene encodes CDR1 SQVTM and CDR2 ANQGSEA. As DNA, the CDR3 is TGCAGCGTTGGGGAACTAGGCGAGCAGTACGTC. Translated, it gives CSVGELGEQYV.

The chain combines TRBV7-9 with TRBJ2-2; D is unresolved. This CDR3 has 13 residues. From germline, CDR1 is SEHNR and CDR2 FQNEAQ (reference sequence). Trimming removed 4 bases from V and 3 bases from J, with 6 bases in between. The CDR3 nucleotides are TGTGCCAGCAGCTCTTCACACACCGGGGAGCTGTTTTTT. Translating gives CASSSSHTGELFF.

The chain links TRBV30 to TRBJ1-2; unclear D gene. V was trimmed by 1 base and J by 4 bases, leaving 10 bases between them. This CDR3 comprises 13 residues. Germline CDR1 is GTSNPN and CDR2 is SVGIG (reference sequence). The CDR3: CAWSDPAPYGYTF. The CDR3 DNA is TGTGCCTGGAGTGACCCCGCTCCCTATGGCTACACCTTC.

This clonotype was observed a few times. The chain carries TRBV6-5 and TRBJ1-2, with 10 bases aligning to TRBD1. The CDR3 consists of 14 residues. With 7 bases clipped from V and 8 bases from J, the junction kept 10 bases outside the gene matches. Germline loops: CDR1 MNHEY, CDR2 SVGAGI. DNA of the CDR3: TGTGCCAGCATCCCAATCCCGGGACAGGGGGGCTACACCTTC. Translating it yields CASIPIPGQGGYTF.

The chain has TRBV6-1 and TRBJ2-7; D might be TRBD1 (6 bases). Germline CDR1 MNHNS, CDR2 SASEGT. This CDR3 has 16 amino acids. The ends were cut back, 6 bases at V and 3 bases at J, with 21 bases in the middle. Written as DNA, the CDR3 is TGTGCCAGCAGGTTTTCCAGGACAGCGACAAACTACGAGCAGTACTTC. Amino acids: CASRFSRTATNYEQYF.

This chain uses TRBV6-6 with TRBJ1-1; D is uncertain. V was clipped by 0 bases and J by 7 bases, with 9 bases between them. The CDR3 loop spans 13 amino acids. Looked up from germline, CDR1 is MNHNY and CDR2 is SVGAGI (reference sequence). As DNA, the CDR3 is TGTGCCAGCAGTTACTCGACGTTGAATGAAGCTTTCTTT. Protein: CASSYSTLNEAFF.

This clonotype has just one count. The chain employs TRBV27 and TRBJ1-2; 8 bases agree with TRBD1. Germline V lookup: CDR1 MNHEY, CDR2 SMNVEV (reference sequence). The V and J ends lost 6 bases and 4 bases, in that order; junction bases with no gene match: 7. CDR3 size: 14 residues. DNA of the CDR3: TGTGCCAGCAGCGAGGGGGGACAGGCCTATGGCTACACCTTC. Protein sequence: CASSEGGQAYGYTF.

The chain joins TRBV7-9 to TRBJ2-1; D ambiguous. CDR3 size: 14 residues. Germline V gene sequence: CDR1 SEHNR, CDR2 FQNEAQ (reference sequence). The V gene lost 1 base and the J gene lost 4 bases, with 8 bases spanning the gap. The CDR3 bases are TGTGCCAGCAGCTTAGTGGACGGATACAATGAGCAGTTCTTC. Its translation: CASSLVDGYNEQFF.

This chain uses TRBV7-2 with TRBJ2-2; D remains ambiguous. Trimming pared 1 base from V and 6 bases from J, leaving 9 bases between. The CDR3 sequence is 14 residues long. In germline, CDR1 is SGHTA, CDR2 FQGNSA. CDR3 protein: CASSLGVGAGELFF. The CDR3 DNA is TGTGCCAGCAGCTTAGGGGTCGGTGCCGGGGAGCTGTTTTTT.

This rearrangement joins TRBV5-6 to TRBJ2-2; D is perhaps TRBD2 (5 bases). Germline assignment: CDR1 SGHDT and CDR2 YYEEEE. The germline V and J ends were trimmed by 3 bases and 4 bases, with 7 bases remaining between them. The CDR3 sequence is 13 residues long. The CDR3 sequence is CASSWGATGELFF. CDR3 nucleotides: TGTGCCAGCAGCTGGGGAGCCACCGGGGAGCTGTTTTTT. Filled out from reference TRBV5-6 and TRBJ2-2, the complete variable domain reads DAGVTQSPTHLIKTRGQQVTLRCSPKSGHDTVSWYQQALGQGPQFIFQYYEEEERQRGNFPDRFSGHQFPNYSSELNVNALLLGDSALYLCASSWGATGELFFGEGSRLTVL.

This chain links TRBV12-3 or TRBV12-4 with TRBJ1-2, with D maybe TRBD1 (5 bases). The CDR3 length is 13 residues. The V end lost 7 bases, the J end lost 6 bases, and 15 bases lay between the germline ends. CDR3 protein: CASTTGGGNGYTF. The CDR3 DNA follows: TGTGCCAGCACCACAGGTGGAGGGAATGGCTACACCTTC.

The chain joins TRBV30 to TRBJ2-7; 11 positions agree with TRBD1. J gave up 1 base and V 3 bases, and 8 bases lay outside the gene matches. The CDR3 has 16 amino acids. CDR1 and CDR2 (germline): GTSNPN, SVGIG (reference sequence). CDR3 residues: CAWSVLGTGGSYEQYF. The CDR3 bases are TGTGCCTGGAGCGTACTAGGGACAGGGGGATCCTACGAGCAGTACTTC.

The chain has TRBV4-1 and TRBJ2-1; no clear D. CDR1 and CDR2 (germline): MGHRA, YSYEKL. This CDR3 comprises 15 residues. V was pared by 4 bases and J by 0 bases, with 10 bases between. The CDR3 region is CASSPRTASYNEQFF. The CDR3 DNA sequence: TGCGCCAGCAGCCCAAGGACGGCCTCCTACAATGAGCAGTTCTTC.